What follows are 7 T cell receptor beta chains derived from one specimen sequenced in a study of T-cell reconstitution after alpha-beta-depleted transplantation in children. The library targeted TCRbeta and was prepared with unique molecular identifiers. TCRdb re-analysed the PCR reads in MiXCR, keeping a single row per CDR3 protein. The data show 530,000 or so distinct CDR3 sequences, roughly 27% seen once. The source material was PBMCs, sampled before TCRalphabeta/CD19-depleted stem cell transplant. The receptors come from a boy under three years old with Wiskott-Aldrich syndrome, due to receive a stem cell transplant.

V gene TRBV12-3 or TRBV12-4 combines with J gene TRBJ2-4, with TRBD1 matching 8 bases. With 6 bases clipped from V and 5 bases from J, the junction kept 3 bases outside the gene matches. CDR3 length equals 13 residues. Here the CDR3 reads CASRGTGENIQYF. DNA of the CDR3: TGTGCCAGCAGGGGGACAGGAGAAAACATTCAGTACTTC.

This clonotype was seen a few times. The V and J genes are TRBV10-3 and TRBJ1-2; D possibly corresponds to TRBD1 (6 bases). Trimming took 3 bases from V and 6 from J, leaving 11 bases between them. Germline V gene lookup returns CDR1 ENHRY and CDR2 SYGVKD. This CDR3 is 13 amino acids long. DNA of the CDR3: TGTGCCATCAGTGAACAGGGAGGCAATGGCTACACCTTC. The encoded protein is CAISEQGGNGYTF.

This chain connects TRBV10-2 to TRBJ2-2; the D gene is possibly TRBD2 (6 bases). Trimming stripped 3 bases from V and 4 bases from J, with 12 bases between. The CDR3 is 15 residues long. In germline, CDR1 is WSHSY, CDR2 SAAADI. The CDR3 DNA sequence: TGCGCCAGCAGTGACGGGGGTCTGGGCACCGGGGAGCTGTTTTTT. Its protein product is CASSDGGLGTGELFF.

The chain is built from TRBV21-1 and TRBJ2-5; whether TRBD1, the table's D call, matches the DNA was not checked. TRBV21-1 is labeled a pseudogene. CDR3 size: 11 residues. CDR3 nucleotide sequence: TGTGCCAGCAGCAACCCCTGGACCCAGTACTTC. It yields the protein CASSNPWTQYF.

This rearrangement joins TRBV20-1 to TRBJ2-3; D perhaps matches TRBD1 (6 bases). Germline V CDR1 and CDR2: DFQATT, SNEGSKA (reference sequence). This CDR3 is built from 14 residues. Trimming stripped 2 bases from V and 2 bases from J, with 11 bases between. In DNA, the CDR3 is TGCAGTGCTAGACAGGGGACGTTCACAGATACGCAGTATTTT. It translates to CSARQGTFTDTQYF.

The chain has TRBV30 and TRBJ1-4; D gene unclear. This CDR3 spans 13 amino acids. V was clipped by 0 bases and J by 4 bases, with 6 bases between them. In germline, CDR1 is GTSNPN, CDR2 SVGIG (reference sequence). CDR3 nucleotide sequence: TGTGCCTGGAGTGTACGGATTAATGAAAAACTGTTTTTT. Translation: CAWSVRINEKLFF.

The CDR3 loop is CSVEGGPGETQYF. CDR3 bases: TGCAGCGTTGAAGGTGGCCCGGGAGAGACCCAGTACTTC. The V gene is TRBV29-1, the J gene TRBJ2-5; D is uncertain. CDR1 SQVTM and CDR2 ANQGSEA come from the germline V gene. CDR3 size: 13 residues. Between the trimmed V and J ends, which lost 1 base and 4 bases, there was a span of 10 bases.